This TCR beta chain was documented in a study of T cell responses to AZD1222 COVID-19 vaccine. Whole-study findings and limits: Clonal diversity was possibly underestimated; the donors were predominantly white British and more often female. Reportedly, nearly half the spike-specific TCRs target unmutated variant regions.

Method: immunoSEQ multiplex PCR; TCRdb's copy keeps in-frame clones and lacks some. The table has 100,000 to 150,000 clones, just over 85% seen once. Concerning this clone itself: Its antigen is currently unknown.

The CDR3 consists of 13 residues. Trimming removed 9 bases at V and 6 bases at J, with 15 bases between. The germline V gene encodes CDR1 KGHSH and CDR2 LQKENI. The chain links TRBV18 to TRBJ1-5, with a weak D call TRBD1 (6 bases). The source material was peripheral blood, sampled on day 0 of AZD1222 vaccination. This receptor was taken from an adult in good health. CDR3 DNA sequence: TGTGCCAGTAGCACAGGGTTGTTTCAGCCCCAGCATTTT. Protein sequence: CASSTGLFQPQHF.